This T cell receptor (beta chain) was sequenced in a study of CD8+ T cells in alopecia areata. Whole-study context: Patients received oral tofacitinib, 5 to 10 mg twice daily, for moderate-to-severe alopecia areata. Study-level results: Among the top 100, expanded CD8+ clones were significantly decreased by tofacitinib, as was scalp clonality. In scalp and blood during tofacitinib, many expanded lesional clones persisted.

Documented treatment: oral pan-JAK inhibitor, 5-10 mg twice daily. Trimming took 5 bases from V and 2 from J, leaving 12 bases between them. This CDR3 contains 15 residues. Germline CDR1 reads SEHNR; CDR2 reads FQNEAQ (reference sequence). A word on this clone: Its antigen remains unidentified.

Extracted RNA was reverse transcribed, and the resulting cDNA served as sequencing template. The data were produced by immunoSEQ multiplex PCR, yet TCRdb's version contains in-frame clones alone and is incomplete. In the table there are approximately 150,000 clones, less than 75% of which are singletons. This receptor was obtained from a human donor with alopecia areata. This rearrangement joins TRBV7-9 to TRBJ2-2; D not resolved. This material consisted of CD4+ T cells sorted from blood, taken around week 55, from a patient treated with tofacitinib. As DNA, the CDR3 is TGTGCCAGCAGCCCCGCCCGGATCAACACCGGGGAGCTGTTTTTT. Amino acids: CASSPARINTGELFF. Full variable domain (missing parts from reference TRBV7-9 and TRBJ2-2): DTGVSQNPRHKITKRGQNVTFRCDPISEHNRLYWYRQTLGQGPEFLTYFQNEAQLEKSRLLSDRFSAERPKGSFSTLEIQRTEQGDSAMYLCASSPARINTGELFFGEGSRLTVL.